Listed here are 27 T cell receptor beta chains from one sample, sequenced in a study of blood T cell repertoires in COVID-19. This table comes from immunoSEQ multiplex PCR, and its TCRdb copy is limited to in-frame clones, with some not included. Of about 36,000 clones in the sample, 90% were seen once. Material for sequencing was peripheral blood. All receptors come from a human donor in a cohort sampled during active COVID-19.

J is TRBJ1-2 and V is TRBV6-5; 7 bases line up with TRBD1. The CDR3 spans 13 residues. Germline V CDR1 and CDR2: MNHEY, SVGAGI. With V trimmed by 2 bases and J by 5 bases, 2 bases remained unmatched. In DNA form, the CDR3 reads TGTGCCAGCAGTTACCTGGGACAGTATGGCTACACCTTC. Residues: CASSYLGQYGYTF.

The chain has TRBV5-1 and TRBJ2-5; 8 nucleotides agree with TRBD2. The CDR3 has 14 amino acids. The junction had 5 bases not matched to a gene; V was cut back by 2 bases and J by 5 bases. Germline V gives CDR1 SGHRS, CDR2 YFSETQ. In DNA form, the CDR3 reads TGCGCCAGCAGCTTAAGCGGGAGTAAGGAGACCCAGTACTTC. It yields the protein CASSLSGSKETQYF.

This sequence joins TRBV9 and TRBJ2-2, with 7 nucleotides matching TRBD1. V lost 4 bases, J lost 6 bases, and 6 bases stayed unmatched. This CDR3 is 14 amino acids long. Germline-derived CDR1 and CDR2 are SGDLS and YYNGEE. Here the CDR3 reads CASSPRGRPGELFF. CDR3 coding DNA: TGTGCCAGCAGCCCAAGGGGGCGGCCCGGGGAGCTGTTTTTT.

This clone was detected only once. The CDR3 spells CASSAQDKTQYF. The CDR3 nucleotides read TGTGCCAGTAGTGCCCAGGATAAGACCCAGTACTTC. The genes are TRBV19 and TRBJ2-5; D is undetermined. The CDR3 runs 12 residues. V shed 5 bases and J shed 6 bases, with 10 bases lying between them. Looked up from germline, CDR1 is LNHDA and CDR2 is SQIVND (reference sequence).

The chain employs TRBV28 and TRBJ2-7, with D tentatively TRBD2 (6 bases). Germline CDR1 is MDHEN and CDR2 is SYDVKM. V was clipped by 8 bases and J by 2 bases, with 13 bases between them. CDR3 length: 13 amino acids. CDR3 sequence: CASGSGRPYEQYF. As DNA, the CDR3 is TGTGCCAGCGGAAGCGGGCGGCCCTACGAGCAGTACTTC. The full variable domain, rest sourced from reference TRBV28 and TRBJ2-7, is DVKVTQSSRYLVKRTGEKVFLECVQDMDHENMFWYRQDPGLGLRLIYFSYDVKMKEKGDIPEGYSVSREKKERFSLILESASTNQTSMYLCASGSGRPYEQYFGPGTRLTVT.

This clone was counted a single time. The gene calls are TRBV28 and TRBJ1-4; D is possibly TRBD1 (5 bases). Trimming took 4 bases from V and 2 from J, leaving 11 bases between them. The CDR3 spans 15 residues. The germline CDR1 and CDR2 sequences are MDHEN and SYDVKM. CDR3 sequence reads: CASSSSGRTNEKLFF. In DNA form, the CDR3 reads TGTGCCAGCAGTTCGTCAGGGAGGACTAATGAAAAACTGTTTTTT.

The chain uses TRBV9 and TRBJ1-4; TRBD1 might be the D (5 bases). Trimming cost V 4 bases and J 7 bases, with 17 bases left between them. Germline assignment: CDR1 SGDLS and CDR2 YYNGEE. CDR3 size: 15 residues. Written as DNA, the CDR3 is TGTGCCAGCAGCCCCACCGGGGTGGGGGGTGAAAAACTGTTTTTT. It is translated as CASSPTGVGGEKLFF.

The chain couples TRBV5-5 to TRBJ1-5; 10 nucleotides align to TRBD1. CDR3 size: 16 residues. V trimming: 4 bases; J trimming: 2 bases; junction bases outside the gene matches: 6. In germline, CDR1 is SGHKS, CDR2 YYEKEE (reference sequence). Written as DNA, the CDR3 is TGTGCCAGCAGCGCGGACAGGGGGGCAGGCAATCAGCCCCAGCATTTT. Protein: CASSADRGAGNQPQHF.

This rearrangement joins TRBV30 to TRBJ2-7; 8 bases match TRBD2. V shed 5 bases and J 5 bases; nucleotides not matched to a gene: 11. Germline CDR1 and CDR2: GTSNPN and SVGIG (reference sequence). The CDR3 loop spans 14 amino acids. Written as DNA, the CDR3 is TGTGCCTGGGGTGCCGGGACTAGGGCCCACGAGCAGTACTTC. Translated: CAWGAGTRAHEQYF.

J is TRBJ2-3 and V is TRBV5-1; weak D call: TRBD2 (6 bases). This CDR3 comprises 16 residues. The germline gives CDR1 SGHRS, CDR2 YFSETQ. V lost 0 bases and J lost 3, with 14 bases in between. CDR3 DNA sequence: TGCGCCAGCAGCTTGGCCGGGGGTCCCTCGACAGATACGCAGTATTTT. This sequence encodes CASSLAGGPSTDTQYF.

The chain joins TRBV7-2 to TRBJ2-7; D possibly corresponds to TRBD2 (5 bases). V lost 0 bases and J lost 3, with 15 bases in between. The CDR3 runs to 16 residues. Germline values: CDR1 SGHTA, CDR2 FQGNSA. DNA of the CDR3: TGTGCCAGCAGCTTAGCTGCGGGCCAACCCCTCTACGAGCAGTACTTC. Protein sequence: CASSLAAGQPLYEQYF.

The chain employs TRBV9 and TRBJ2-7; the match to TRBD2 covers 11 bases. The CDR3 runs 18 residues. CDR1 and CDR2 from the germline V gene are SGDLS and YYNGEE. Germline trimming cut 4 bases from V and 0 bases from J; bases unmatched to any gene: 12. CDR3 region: CASSTRREGLAASYEQYF. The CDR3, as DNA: TGTGCCAGCAGCACCCGCCGGGAGGGACTAGCGGCCTCCTACGAGCAGTACTTC.

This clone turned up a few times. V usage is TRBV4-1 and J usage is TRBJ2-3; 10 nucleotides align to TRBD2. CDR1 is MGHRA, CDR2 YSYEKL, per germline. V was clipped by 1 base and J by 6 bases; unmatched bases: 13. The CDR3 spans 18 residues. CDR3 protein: CASSQGRSSGRARDTQYF. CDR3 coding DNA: TGCGCCAGCAGCCAAGGGAGGTCGAGCGGGAGGGCCCGGGATACGCAGTATTTT.

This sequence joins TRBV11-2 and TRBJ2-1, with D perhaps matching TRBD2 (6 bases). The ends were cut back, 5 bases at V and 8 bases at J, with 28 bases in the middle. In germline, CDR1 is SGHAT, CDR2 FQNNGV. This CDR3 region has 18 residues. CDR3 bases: TGTGCCAGCAGCCCCCGTCGGCAGTCGGAGCGGGTCAGCGATGAGCAGTTCTTC. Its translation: CASSPRRQSERVSDEQFF.

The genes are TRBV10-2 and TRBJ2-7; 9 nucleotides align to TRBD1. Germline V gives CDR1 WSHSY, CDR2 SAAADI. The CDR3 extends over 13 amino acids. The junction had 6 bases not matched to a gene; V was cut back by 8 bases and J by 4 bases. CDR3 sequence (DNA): TGCGCCAGCGGGGACAGGGCGGGATACGAGCAGTACTTC. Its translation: CASGDRAGYEQYF.

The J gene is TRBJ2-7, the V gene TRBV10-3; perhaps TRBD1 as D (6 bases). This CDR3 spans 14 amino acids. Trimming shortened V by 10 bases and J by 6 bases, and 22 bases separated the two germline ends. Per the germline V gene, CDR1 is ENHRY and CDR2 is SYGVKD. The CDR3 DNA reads TGTGCCACGGCCTCGTTACAGGGTCTCGTCGAGCAGTACTTC. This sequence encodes CATASLQGLVEQYF.

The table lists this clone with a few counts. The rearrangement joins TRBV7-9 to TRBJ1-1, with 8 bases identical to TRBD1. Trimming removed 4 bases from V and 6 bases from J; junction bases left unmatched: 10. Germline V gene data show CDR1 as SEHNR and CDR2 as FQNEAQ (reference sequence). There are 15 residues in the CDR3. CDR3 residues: CASSSLTGVSAEAFF. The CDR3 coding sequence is TGTGCCAGCAGCTCGCTGACAGGGGTGTCCGCTGAAGCTTTCTTT.

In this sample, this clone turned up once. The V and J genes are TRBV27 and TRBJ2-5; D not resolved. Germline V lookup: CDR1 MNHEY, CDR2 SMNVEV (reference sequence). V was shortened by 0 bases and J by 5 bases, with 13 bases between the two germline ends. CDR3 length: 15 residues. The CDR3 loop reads CASSLSPASWETQYF. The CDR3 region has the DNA TGTGCCAGCAGTTTATCCCCCGCCAGTTGGGAGACCCAGTACTTC.

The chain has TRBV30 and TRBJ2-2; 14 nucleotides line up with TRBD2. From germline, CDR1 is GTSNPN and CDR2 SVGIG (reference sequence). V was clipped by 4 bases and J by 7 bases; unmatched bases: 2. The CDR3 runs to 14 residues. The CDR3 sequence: CAWMTSGRVGELFF. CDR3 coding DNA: TGTGCCTGGATGACTAGCGGGAGGGTCGGGGAGCTGTTTTTT. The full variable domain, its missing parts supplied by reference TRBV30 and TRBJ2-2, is SQTIHQWPATLVQPVGSPLSLECTVEGTSNPNLYWYRQAAGRGLQLLFYSVGIGQISSEVPQNLSASRPQDRQFILSSKKLLLSDSGFYLCAWMTSGRVGELFFGEGSRLTVL.

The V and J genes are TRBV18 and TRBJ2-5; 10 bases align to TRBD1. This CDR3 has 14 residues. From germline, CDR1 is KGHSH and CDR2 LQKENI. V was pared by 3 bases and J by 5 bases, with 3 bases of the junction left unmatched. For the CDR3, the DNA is TGTGCCAGCTCACCCGGACAGGGGGGCGAGACCCAGTACTTC. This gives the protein CASSPGQGGETQYF.

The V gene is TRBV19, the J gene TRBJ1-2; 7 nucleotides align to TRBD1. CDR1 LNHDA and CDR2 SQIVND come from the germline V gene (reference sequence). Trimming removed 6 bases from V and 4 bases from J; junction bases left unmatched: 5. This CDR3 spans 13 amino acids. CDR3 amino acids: CASRDRPLYGYTF. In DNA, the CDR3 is TGTGCCAGTAGGGACAGGCCACTCTATGGCTACACCTTC.

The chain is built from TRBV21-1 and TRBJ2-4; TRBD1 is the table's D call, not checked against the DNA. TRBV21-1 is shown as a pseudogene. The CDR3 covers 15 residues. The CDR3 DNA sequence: TGTGCCAGCAGCACCGGGACAGACCGAGCTGGTATTCAGTACTTC. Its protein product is CASSTGTDRAGIQYF.

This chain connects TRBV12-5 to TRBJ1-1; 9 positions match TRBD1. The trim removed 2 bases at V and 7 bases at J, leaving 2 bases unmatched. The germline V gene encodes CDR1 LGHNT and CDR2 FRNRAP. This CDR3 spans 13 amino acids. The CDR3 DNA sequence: TGTGCTAGTGGTTTGTGGGGACAGGGTGAAGCTTTCTTT. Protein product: CASGLWGQGEAFF.

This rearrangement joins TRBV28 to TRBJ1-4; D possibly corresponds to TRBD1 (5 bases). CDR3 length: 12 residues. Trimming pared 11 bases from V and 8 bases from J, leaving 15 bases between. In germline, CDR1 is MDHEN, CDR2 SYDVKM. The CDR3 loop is CAGGETWEKLFF. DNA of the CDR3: TGTGCCGGGGGGGAGACGTGGGAAAAACTGTTTTTT.

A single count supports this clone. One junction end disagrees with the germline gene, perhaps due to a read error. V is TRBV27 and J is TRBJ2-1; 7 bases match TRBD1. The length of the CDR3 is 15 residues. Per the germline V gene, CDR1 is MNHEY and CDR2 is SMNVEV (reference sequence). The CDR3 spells CASILQGPQSNEQFF. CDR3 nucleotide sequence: TGTGCCAGCATTTTACAGGGGCCACAAAGCAATGAGCAGTTCTTC.

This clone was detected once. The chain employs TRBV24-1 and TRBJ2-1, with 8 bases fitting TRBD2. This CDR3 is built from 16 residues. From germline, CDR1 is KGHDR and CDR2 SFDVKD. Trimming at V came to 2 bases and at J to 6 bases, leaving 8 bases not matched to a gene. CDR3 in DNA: TGTGCCACCAGTGATTCACGACTAGCGTCTCGCAATGAGCAGTTCTTC. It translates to CATSDSRLASRNEQFF.

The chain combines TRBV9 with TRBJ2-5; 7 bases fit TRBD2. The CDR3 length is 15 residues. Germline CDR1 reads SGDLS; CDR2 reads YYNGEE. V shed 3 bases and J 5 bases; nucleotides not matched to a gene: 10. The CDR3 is CASSAAGAKSETQYF. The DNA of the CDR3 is TGTGCCAGCAGCGCCGCGGGAGCCAAATCGGAGACCCAGTACTTC.